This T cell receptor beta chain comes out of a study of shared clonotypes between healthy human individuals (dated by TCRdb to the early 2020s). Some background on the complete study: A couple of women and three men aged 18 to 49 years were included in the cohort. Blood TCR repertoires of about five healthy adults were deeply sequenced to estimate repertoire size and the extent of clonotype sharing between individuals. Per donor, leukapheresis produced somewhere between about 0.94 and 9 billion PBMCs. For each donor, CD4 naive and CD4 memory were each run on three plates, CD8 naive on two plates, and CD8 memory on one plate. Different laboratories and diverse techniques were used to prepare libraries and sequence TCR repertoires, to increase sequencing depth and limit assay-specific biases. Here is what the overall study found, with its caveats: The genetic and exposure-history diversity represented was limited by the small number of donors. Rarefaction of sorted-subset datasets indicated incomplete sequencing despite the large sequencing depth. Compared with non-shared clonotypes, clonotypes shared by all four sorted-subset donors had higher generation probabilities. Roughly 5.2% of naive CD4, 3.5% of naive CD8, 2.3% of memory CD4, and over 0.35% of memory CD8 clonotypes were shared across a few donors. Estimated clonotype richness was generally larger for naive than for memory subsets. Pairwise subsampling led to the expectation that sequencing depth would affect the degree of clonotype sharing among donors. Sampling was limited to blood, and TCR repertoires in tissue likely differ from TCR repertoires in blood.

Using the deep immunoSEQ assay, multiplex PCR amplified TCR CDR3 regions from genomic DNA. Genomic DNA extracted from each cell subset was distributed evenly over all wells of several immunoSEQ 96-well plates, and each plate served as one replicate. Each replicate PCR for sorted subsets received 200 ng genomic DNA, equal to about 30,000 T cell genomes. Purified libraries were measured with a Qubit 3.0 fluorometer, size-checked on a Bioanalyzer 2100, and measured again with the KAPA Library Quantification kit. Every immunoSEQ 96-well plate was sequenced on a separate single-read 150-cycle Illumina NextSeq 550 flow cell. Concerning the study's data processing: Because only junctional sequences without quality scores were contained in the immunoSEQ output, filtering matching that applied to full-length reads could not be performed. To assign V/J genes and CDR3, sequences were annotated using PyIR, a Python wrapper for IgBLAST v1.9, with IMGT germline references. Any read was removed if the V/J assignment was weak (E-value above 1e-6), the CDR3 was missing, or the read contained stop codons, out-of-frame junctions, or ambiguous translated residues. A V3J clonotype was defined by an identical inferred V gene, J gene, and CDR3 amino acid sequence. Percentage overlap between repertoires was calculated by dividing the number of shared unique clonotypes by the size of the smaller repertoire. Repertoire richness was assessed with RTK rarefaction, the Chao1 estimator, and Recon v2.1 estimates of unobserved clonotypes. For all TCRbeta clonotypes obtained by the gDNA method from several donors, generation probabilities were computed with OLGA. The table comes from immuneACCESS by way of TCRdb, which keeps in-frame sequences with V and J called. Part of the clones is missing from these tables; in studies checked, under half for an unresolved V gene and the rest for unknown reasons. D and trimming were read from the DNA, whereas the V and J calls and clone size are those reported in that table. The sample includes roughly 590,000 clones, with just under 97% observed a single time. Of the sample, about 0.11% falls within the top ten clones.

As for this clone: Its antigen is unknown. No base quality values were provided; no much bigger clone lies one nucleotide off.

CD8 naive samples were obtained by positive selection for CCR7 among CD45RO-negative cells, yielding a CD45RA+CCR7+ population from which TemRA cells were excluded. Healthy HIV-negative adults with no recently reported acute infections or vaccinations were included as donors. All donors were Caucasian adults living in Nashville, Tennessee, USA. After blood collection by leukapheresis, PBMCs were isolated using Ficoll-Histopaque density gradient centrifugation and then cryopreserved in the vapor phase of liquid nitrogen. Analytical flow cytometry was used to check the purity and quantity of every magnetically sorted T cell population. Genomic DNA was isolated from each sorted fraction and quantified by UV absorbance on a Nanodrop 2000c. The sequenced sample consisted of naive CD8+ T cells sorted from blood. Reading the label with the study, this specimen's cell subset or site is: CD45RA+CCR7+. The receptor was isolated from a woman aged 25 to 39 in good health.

The CDR3 reads CAWSVGDRSPLHF. The bases read TGTGCCTGGAGTGTAGGGGACCGATCACCCCTCCACTTT. The sequence links TRBV30 to TRBJ1-6; 5 matching bases give a weak D call of TRBD1. Including cysteine and phenylalanine, the CDR3 has 13 amino acids. The retained sequence is limited to the CDR3, 39 bases, with the frame set at the first base. V is clipped by 0 bases and J by 10 bases, and the sequence between their germline boundaries is 10 bases long. In the germline V gene (reference sequence), CDR1 corresponds to GTSNPN and CDR2 to SVGIG.